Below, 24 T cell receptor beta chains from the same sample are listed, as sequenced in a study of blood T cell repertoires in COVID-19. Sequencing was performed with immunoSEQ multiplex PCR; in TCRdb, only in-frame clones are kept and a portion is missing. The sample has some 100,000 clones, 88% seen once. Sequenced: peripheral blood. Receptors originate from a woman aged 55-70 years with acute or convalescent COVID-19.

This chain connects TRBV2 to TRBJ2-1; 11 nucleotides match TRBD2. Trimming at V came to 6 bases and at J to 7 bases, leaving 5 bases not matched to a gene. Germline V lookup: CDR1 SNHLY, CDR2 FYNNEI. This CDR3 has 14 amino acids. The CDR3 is CASSGTSGENEQFF. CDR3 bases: TGTGCCAGCAGCGGGACTAGCGGAGAGAATGAGCAGTTCTTC. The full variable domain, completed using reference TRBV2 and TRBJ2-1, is EPEVTQTPSHQVTQMGQEVILRCVPISNHLYFYWYRQILGQKVEFLVSFYNNEISEKSEIFDDQFSVERPDGSNFTLKIRSTKLEDSAMYFCASSGTSGENEQFFGPGTRLTVL.

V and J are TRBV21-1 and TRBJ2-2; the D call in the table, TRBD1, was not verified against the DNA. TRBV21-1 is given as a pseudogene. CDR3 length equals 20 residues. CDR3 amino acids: CASSKKAPFDKNPITGELFF. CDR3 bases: TGTGCCAGCAGCAAAAAGGCACCTTTCGACAAGAATCCGATCACCGGGGAGCTGTTTTTT.

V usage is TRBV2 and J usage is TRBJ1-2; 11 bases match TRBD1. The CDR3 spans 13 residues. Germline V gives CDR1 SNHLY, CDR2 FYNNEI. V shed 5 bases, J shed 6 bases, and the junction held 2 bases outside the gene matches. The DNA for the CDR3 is TGTGCCAGCAGTCGGGACAGGGGGAATGGCTACACCTTC. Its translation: CASSRDRGNGYTF.

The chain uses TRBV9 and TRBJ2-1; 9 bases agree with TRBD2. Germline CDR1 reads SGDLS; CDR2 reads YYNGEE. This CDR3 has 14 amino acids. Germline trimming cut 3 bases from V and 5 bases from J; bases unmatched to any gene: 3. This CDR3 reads CASSGREGHNEQFF. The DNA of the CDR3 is TGTGCCAGCAGCGGGCGGGAGGGGCACAATGAGCAGTTCTTC.

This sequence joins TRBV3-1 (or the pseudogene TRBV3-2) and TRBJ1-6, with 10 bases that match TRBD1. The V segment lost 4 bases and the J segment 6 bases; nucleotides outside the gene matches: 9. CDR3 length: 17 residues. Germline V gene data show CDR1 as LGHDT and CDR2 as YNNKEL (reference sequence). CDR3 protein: CASSLPTGTGANSPLHF. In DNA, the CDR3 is TGTGCCAGCAGCCTACCTACCGGGACAGGGGCTAATTCACCCCTCCACTTT.

The CDR3 loop is CASSSLAVGGKFF. The CDR3 nucleotides read TGTGCCAGCAGCTCACTAGCGGTTGGGGGGAAGTTCTTC. V is TRBV7-8 and J is TRBJ2-1; 8 bases are shared with TRBD2. Germline CDR1 SGHVS, CDR2 FQNEAQ. The V segment lost 4 bases and the J segment 14 bases; nucleotides outside the gene matches: 10. The CDR3 is made up of 13 amino acids.

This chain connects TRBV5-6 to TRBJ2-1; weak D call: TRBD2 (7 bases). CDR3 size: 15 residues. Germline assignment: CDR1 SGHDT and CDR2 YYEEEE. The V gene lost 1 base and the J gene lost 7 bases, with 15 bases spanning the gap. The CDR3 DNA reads TGTGCCAGCAGCTTGATCGGGGGGCGCGGGAATGAGCAGTTCTTC. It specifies CASSLIGGRGNEQFF.

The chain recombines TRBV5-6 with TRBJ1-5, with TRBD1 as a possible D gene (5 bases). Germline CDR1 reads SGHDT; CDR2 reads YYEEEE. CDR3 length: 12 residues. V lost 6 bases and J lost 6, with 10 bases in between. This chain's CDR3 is CASISGAQPQHF. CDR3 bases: TGTGCCAGCATCTCTGGGGCTCAGCCCCAGCATTTT.

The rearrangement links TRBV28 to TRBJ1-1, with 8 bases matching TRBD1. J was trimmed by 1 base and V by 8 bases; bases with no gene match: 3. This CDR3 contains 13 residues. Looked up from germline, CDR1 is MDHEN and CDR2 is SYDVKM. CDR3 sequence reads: CASWTGRNTEAFF. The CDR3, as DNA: TGTGCCAGCTGGACAGGGAGGAACACTGAAGCTTTCTTT.

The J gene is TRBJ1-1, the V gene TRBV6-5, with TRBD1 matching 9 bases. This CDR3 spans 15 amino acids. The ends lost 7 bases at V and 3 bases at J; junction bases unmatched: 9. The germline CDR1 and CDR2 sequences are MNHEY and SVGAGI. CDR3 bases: TGTGCCAGCAAGAGCGGACAGGGGTTAGACACTGAAGCTTTCTTT. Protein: CASKSGQGLDTEAFF.

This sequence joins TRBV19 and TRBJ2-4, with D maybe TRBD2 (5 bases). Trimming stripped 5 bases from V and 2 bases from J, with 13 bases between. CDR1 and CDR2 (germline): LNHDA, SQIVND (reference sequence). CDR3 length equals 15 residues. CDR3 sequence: CASSSLTGTKNIQYF. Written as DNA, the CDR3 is TGTGCCAGTAGTTCACTAACGGGGACCAAAAACATTCAGTACTTC.

CDR3 region: CASSEGLAGGQETQYF. The DNA for the CDR3 is TGTGCCAGCAGTGAGGGGCTAGCGGGAGGTCAAGAGACCCAGTACTTC. The chain joins TRBV2 to TRBJ2-5; 11 bases map to TRBD2. Losses at the gene ends were 3 bases for V and 2 bases for J; bases not matched to a gene: 5. Germline lookup yields CDR1 SNHLY and CDR2 FYNNEI. The CDR3 is 16 amino acids.

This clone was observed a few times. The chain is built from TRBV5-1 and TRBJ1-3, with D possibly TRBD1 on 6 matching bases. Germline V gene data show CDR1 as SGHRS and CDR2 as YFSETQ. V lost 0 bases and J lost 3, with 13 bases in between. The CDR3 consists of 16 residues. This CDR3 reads CASSLAGGLYGNTIYF. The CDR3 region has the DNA TGCGCCAGCAGCTTGGCCGGGGGGCTGTATGGAAACACCATATATTTT.

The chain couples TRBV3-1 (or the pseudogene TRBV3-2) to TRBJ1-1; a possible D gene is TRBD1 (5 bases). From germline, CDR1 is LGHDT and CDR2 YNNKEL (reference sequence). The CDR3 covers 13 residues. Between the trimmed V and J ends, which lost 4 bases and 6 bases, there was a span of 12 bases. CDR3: CASSPQGRSEAFF. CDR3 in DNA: TGTGCCAGCAGCCCTCAGGGCAGATCTGAAGCTTTCTTT.

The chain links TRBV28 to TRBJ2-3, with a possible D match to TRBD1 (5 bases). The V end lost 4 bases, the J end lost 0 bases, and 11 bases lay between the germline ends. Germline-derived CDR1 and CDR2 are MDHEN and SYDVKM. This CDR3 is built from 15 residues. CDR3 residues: CASSSGALSTDTQYF. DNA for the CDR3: TGTGCCAGCAGTTCTGGGGCGCTTAGCACAGATACGCAGTATTTT. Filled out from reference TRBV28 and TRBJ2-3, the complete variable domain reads DVKVTQSSRYLVKRTGEKVFLECVQDMDHENMFWYRQDPGLGLRLIYFSYDVKMKEKGDIPEGYSVSREKKERFSLILESASTNQTSMYLCASSSGALSTDTQYFGPGTRLTVL.

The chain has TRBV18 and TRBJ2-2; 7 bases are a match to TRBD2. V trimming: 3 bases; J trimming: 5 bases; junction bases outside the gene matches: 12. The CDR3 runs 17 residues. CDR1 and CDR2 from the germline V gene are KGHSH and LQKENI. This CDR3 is CASSPARRGSSTGELFF. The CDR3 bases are TGTGCCAGCTCACCCGCTCGTCGCGGGAGTAGTACCGGGGAGCTGTTTTTT.

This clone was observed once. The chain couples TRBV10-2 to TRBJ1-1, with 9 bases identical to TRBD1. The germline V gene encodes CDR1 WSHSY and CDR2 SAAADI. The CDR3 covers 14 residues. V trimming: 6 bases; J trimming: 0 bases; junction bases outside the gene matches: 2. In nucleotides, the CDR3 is TGCGCCAGCAGGGGGACAGGGTTGAACACTGAAGCTTTCTTT. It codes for CASRGTGLNTEAFF.

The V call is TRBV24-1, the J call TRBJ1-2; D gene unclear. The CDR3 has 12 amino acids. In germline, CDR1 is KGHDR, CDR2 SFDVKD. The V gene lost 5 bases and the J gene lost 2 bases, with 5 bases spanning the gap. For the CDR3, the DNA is TGTGCCACCAGTGGCGGCAACTATGGCTACACCTTC. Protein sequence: CATSGGNYGYTF.

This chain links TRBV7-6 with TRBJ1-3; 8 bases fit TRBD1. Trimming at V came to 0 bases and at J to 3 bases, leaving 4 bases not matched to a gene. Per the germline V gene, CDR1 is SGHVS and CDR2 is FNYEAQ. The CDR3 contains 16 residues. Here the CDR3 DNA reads TGTGCCAGCAGCTTAGCACCGACAGGGGTTGGAAACACCATATATTTT. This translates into CASSLAPTGVGNTIYF. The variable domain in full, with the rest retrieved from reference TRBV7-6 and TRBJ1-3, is GAGVSQSPRYKVTKRGQDVALRCDPISGHVSLYWYRQALGQGPEFLTYFNYEAQQDKSGLPNDRFSAERPEGSISTLTIQRTEQRDSAMYRCASSLAPTGVGNTIYFGEGSWLTVV.

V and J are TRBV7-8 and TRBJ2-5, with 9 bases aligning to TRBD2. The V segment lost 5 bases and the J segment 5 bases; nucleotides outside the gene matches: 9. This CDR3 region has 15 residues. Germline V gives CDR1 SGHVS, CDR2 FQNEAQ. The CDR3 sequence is CASSPGLAGGETQYF. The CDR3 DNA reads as TGTGCCAGCAGCCCCGGACTGGCGGGGGGGGAGACCCAGTACTTC. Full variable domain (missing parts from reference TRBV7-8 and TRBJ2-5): GAGVSQSPRYKVAKRGQDVALRCDPISGHVSLFWYQQALGQGPEFLTYFQNEAQLDKSGLPSDRFFAERPEGSVSTLKIQRTQQEDSAVYLCASSPGLAGGETQYFGPGTRLLVL.

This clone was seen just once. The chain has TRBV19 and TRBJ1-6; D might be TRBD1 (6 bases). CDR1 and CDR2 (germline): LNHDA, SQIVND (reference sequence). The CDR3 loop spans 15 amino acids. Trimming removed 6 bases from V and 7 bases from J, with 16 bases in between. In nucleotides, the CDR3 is TGTGCCAGTAGGACAGGCGAGCTTCGGAATTCACCCCTCCACTTT. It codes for CASRTGELRNSPLHF.

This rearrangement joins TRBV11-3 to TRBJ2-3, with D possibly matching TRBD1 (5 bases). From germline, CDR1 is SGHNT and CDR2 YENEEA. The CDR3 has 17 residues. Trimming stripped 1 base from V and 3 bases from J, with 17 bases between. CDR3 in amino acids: CASSLGQRVGMTDTQYF. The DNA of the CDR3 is TGTGCCAGCAGCTTAGGACAGAGAGTGGGGATGACAGATACGCAGTATTTT.

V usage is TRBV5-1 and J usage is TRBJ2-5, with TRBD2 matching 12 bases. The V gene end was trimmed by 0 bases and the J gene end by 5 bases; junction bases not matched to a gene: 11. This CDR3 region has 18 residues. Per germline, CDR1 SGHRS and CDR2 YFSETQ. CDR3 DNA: TGCGCCAGCAGCTTGGCCCTACTAGCGGGAGGAGGTTCTGAGACCCAGTACTTC. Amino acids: CASSLALLAGGGSETQYF. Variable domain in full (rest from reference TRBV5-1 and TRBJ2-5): KAGVTQTPRYLIKTRGQQVTLSCSPISGHRSVSWYQQTPGQGLQFLFEYFSETQRNKGNFPGRFSGRQFSNSRSEMNVSTLELGDSALYLCASSLALLAGGGSETQYFGPGTRLLVL.

The CDR3 region has the DNA TGTGCCAGCAGCTTACGCAGACCCGGGGGGACCGGGGAGCTGTTTTTT. This sequence encodes CASSLRRPGGTGELFF. The chain recombines TRBV7-2 with TRBJ2-2, with 7 bases that match TRBD2. Per the germline V gene, CDR1 is SGHTA and CDR2 is FQGNSA. V lost 2 bases to trimming and J lost 5 bases; unmatched junction nucleotides: 8. The CDR3 covers 16 residues.